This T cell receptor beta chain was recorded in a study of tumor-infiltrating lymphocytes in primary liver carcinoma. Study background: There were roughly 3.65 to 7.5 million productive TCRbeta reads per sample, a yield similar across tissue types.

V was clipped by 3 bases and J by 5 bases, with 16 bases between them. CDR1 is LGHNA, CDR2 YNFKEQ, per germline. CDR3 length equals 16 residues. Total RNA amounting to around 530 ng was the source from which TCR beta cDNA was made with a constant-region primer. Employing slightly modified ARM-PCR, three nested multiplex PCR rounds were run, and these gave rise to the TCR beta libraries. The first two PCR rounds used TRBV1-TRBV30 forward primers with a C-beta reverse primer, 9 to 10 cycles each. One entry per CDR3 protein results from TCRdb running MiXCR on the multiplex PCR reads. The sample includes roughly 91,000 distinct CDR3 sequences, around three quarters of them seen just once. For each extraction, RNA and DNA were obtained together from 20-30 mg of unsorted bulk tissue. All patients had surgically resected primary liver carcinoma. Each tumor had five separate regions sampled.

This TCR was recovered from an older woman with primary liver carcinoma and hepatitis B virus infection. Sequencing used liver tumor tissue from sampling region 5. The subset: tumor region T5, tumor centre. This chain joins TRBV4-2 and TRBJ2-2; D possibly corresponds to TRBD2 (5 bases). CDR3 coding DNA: TGTGCCAGCAGCCATGCTGTGGAGGTGAGAACCGGGGAGCTGTTTTTT. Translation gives CASSHAVEVRTGELFF.